The clone carrying this T cell receptor (beta chain) came up a few times. Its antigen remains unidentified. This specimen comes from a study of beta chain features in type 1 diabetes. In all sorted populations, purity surpassed 95%. Study-level points and caveats: In comparison with healthy donors, patients had naive, central memory and Treg TCRB repertoires that appeared more similar.

Expressed TCRB transcripts were sequenced after all isolated RNA was converted to cDNA. The method was immunoSEQ multiplex PCR; TCRdb's version includes in-frame clones alone and lacks a portion of them. The table shows hundreds of thousands of clones, with around 15% occurring only once. The sample taken for sequencing was naive CD4+ T cells from blood. This clonotype originated in a man in his late teens or twenties in good health.

Written as DNA, the CDR3 is TGTGCCAGCAGCTTGGGTACGAGAGAAGAGACCCAGTACTTC. Protein sequence: CASSLGTREETQYF. The chain employs TRBV5-4 and TRBJ2-5; no clear D. CDR1 and CDR2 (germline): SGHNT, YYREEE (reference sequence). This CDR3 comprises 14 residues. V was cut by 0 bases and J by 3 bases, with 9 bases left in between. Filled out from reference TRBV5-4 and TRBJ2-5, the complete variable domain reads ETGVTQSPTHLIKTRGQQVTLRCSSQSGHNTVSWYQQALGQGPQFIFQYYREEENGRGNFPPRFSGLQFPNYSSELNVNALELDDSALYLCASSLGTREETQYFGPGTRLLVL.